These 19 T cell receptor beta chains were all obtained from the same sample, sequenced in a study of CD8 T cells in ankylosing spondylitis. A single record per CDR3 protein comes from TCRdb applying MiXCR to the 5' RACE reads. The sample contains about 42,000 distinct CDR3 sequences, 3% to 4.5% of which appear only once. Source material: blood, either unsorted or a sorted T cell fraction (not recorded which). Every receptor here comes from a female donor with ankylosing spondylitis or in good health (not recorded which).

This clonotype was counted many times. The chain uses TRBV9 and TRBJ2-1, with TRBD2 identical over 9 bases. The CDR3 contains 16 residues. Germline V CDR1 and CDR2: SGDLS, YYNGEE. Trimming at V came to 0 bases and at J to 4 bases, leaving 5 bases not matched to a gene. CDR3 DNA sequence: TGTGCCAGCAGCGTAGACGCGCGGGGGGGTTACAATGAGCAGTTCTTC. Protein product: CASSVDARGGYNEQFF.

The chain employs TRBV9 and TRBJ2-2, with TRBD2 matching 14 bases. Germline CDR1 is SGDLS and CDR2 is YYNGEE. V lost 2 bases to trimming and J lost 7 bases; unmatched junction nucleotides: 19. The CDR3 length is 21 residues. The CDR3 reads CASSVDLTNGLAGGFHGELFF. CDR3 in DNA: TGTGCCAGCAGCGTCGACCTGACAAATGGACTAGCGGGGGGCTTTCACGGGGAGCTGTTTTTT.

The count of this clonotype is one. It may be a read error: a sequence one base away is much more abundant. V and J are TRBV9 and TRBJ2-1, with TRBD1 matching over 11 bases. Germline-derived CDR1 and CDR2 are SGDLS and YYNGEE. This CDR3 has 14 amino acids. The CDR3 nucleotides are TGTGCCAGCAGCCGGGACAGGGGGATGACTGAGAAGTTCTTC. Encoded protein: CASSRDRGMTEKFF.

This clonotype was observed at least ten times. The rearrangement joins TRBV9 to TRBJ2-1; 8 bases are shared with TRBD2. Germline values: CDR1 SGDLS, CDR2 YYNGEE. J lost 8 bases, V lost 0 bases, and 10 bases had no gene match. The CDR3 length is 16 residues. The CDR3 DNA sequence: TGTGCCAGCAGCGTAGCTGGGAGCGGGGGTGTTGATGAGCAGTTCTTC. It encodes CASSVAGSGGVDEQFF.

In its sample, this clonotype was seen many times. The chain employs TRBV9 and TRBJ1-2; 9 nucleotides agree with TRBD1. Germline V gene data show CDR1 as SGDLS and CDR2 as YYNGEE. V lost 3 bases and J lost 6; bases outside the gene matches: 9. CDR3 length equals 15 residues. The CDR3 DNA follows: TGTGCCAGCAGCGCCCGGGACAGGGATTGGAATGGCTACACCTTC. Translation: CASSARDRDWNGYTF.

This clonotype was recorded many times. CDR3 nucleotides: TGTGCCAGCAGCGTAGGTAGCAGCACAGATACGCAGTATTTT. As protein: CASSVGSSTDTQYF. The chain joins TRBV9 to TRBJ2-3; D unclear. The CDR3 loop spans 14 amino acids. Trimming pared 0 bases from V and 0 bases from J, leaving 5 bases between. CDR1 is SGDLS, CDR2 YYNGEE, per germline.

The chain links TRBV9 to TRBJ2-1, with D perhaps matching TRBD1 or TRBD2 (5 bases each). CDR3 length equals 15 residues. V lost 8 bases to trimming and J lost 5 bases, with 20 bases between them. In germline, CDR1 is SGDLS, CDR2 YYNGEE. The CDR3 nucleotides are TGTGCCAGTACACCTGGGACCCTAACGGACAATGAGCAGTTCTTC. It translates to CASTPGTLTDNEQFF.

This clonotype showed up many times. The J gene is TRBJ2-3, the V gene TRBV21-1; no DNA check was done on the table's D call, TRBD2. TRBV21-1 is described as a pseudogene. The CDR3 has 18 amino acids. The DNA of the CDR3 is TGTGCCAGCAGCAAAGAAGAGGTAGCGGGGGAGAGAACAGATACGCAGTATTTT. This sequence encodes CASSKEEVAGERTDTQYF.

This clonotype is classed as medium-sized. The junction shows a germline mismatch at one end, possibly a read error. This sequence joins TRBV9 and TRBJ2-5; perhaps TRBD2 as D (6 bases). Germline V gene lookup returns CDR1 SGDLS and CDR2 YYNGEE. CDR3 length equals 13 residues. The CDR3 DNA is TGTCCCAGCAGCCCGGGACTCGACAAGACCCAGTACTTC. Translating gives CPSSPGLDKTQYF. Based on the CDR3 plus reference TRBV9 and TRBJ2-5, the full variable domain is DSGVTQTPKHLITATGQRVTLRCSPRSGDLSVYWYQQSLDQGLQFLIQYYNGEERAKGNILERFSAQQFPDLHSELNLSSLELGDSALYFCPSSPGLDKTQYFGPGTRLLVL.

Sample share makes this clonotype medium-sized. The J gene is TRBJ1-3, the V gene TRBV9; D is unclear. Per germline, CDR1 SGDLS and CDR2 YYNGEE. The CDR3 runs to 17 residues. V gave up 3 bases and J gave up 0 bases, with 16 bases separating them. CDR3 in amino acids: CASSEASLADSGNTIYF. CDR3 coding DNA: TGTGCCAGCAGCGAGGCGAGTTTGGCAGACTCTGGAAACACCATATATTTT.

This clonotype is deemed medium-sized (0.01 to 0.1%). The chain has TRBV9 and TRBJ1-1; 11 bases align to TRBD1. Germline loops: CDR1 SGDLS, CDR2 YYNGEE. With 4 bases clipped from V and 4 bases from J, the junction kept 6 bases outside the gene matches. The CDR3 is 15 residues long. DNA for the CDR3: TGTGCCAGCAGCCTATCGGGGACAGGGGGCACTGAAGCTTTCTTT. This translates into CASSLSGTGGTEAFF.

There are many counts of this clonotype. The chain couples TRBV9 to TRBJ2-1, with D uncertain. This CDR3 spans 15 amino acids. The germline V gene encodes CDR1 SGDLS and CDR2 YYNGEE. With 0 bases removed from V and 2 bases from J, the gap between germline ends came to 9 bases. CDR3 amino acids: CASSVAQQPYNEQFF. In nucleotides, the CDR3 is TGTGCCAGCAGCGTAGCGCAACAGCCCTACAATGAGCAGTTCTTC. Variable domain in full (rest from reference TRBV9 and TRBJ2-1): DSGVTQTPKHLITATGQRVTLRCSPRSGDLSVYWYQQSLDQGLQFLIQYYNGEERAKGNILERFSAQQFPDLHSELNLSSLELGDSALYFCASSVAQQPYNEQFFGPGTRLTVL.

This clonotype was observed many times. The rearrangement uses TRBV9 and TRBJ2-3; D gene unclear. This CDR3 has 13 amino acids. Per the germline V gene, CDR1 is SGDLS and CDR2 is YYNGEE. V lost 0 bases to trimming and J lost 6 bases, with 8 bases between them. Here the CDR3 reads CASSVAAGDTQYF. The CDR3, as DNA: TGTGCCAGCAGCGTAGCGGCCGGGGATACGCAGTATTTT.

This clonotype was found a few times. V is TRBV9 and J is TRBJ2-3; no firm D call. The CDR3 extends over 16 amino acids. Germline-derived CDR1 and CDR2 are SGDLS and YYNGEE. V was cut by 0 bases and J by 0 bases, with 11 bases left in between. CDR3 nucleotides: TGTGCCAGCAGCGTAGTCGGGTCTGGAAGCACAGATACGCAGTATTTT. This codes for CASSVVGSGSTDTQYF.

This clonotype occurred many times. The chain is built from TRBV9 and TRBJ2-1; no reliable D call. The CDR3 is made up of 14 amino acids. The V gene's germline CDR1 is SGDLS and CDR2 YYNGEE. V was shortened by 3 bases and J by 7 bases, with 14 bases between the two germline ends. CDR3 loop: CASSGNILANEQFF. CDR3 in DNA: TGTGCCAGCAGCGGGAATATTTTAGCAAATGAGCAGTTCTTC.

There are many counts of this clonotype. The J gene is TRBJ2-2, the V gene TRBV9, with D maybe TRBD1 (6 bases). V shed 2 bases and J shed 3 bases, with 17 bases lying between them. Germline-derived CDR1 and CDR2 are SGDLS and YYNGEE. This CDR3 is 17 amino acids long. The CDR3 DNA is TGTGCCAGCAGCGTTACAGGGCAAACCCGGGACACCGGGGAGCTGTTTTTT. Translated: CASSVTGQTRDTGELFF.

Ten or more counts support this clonotype. V and J are TRBV9 and TRBJ1-1; no reliable D call. V lost 4 bases and J lost 4, with 11 bases in between. Germline V gives CDR1 SGDLS, CDR2 YYNGEE. This CDR3 has 13 residues. CDR3 in amino acids: CASSFSGLTEAFF. The DNA for the CDR3 is TGTGCCAGCAGCTTCAGTGGACTCACTGAAGCTTTCTTT.

V and J are TRBV9 and TRBJ1-2; D may be TRBD1 (6 bases). Germline CDR1 SGDLS, CDR2 YYNGEE. This CDR3 has 13 amino acids. V gave up 0 bases and J gave up 7 bases, with 10 bases separating them. DNA for the CDR3: TGTGCCAGCAGCGTAGAGGGGGGTAGTGGCTACACCTTC. Its translation: CASSVEGGSGYTF.

Many counts were recorded for this clonotype. This sequence joins TRBV9 and TRBJ1-1; maybe TRBD1 (5 bases). Germline values: CDR1 SGDLS, CDR2 YYNGEE. V gave up 4 bases and J gave up 3 bases, with 22 bases separating them. The CDR3 is 17 residues long. CDR3: CASSLGGYGLQDTEAFF. CDR3 nucleotide sequence: TGTGCCAGCAGCCTGGGGGGATACGGGTTGCAGGACACTGAAGCTTTCTTT.